This is a list of T cell receptor beta chains from one sample in a study of cytomegalovirus exposure and HLA in healthy donors. Generated by immunoSEQ multiplex PCR, the TCRdb table keeps only in-frame clones and is missing some. This sample has some 140,000 clones, with approximately 77% found just once. The sequenced sample was PBMCs. All receptors derive from a woman aged 40-49 years in good health and CMV-seronegative. Both conserved end residues are part of each CDR3. D genes are given only for firm matches. Size is omitted from some rows. Given values are once, few, many or a class for expanded clones.

>TRBD1|TRBJ1-4|-|TRBV5-1
CASRDRGTEKLFF
TGCGCCAGCCGGGACAGGGGGACTGAAAAACTGTTTTTT
>-|TRBJ2-2|-|TRBV4-2
CASSQERRAGMVNTGELFF
TGTGCCAGCAGCCAAGAACGGCGGGCGGGCATGGTAAACACCGGGGAGCTGTTTTTT
>TRBD1|TRBJ1-2|-|TRBV7-9
CASSFDRGLPGGYTF
TGTGCCAGCAGCTTCGACAGGGGCCTCCCCGGGGGCTACACCTTC
>TRBD1|TRBJ1-2|few|TRBV28
CASSRRAGGNYGYTF
TGTGCCAGCAGCCGCCGGGCAGGGGGTAACTATGGCTACACCTTC
>TRBD2|TRBJ2-5|-|TRBV6-1
CASRGLAGQVTQYF
TGTGCCAGCCGGGGACTAGCGGGGCAAGTGACCCAGTACTTC
>-|TRBJ2-2|-|TRBV4-3
CASSPGRTTGELFF
TGCGCCAGCAGCCCGGGAAGGACCACCGGGGAGCTGTTTTTT
>TRBD1|TRBJ1-5|once|TRBV29-1
CSVSGTDQPQHF
TGCAGCGTCTCCGGGACAGATCAGCCCCAGCATTTT
>-|TRBJ2-3|-|TRBV5-6
CASSYRGGQVDTDTQYF
TGTGCCAGCAGCTATCGCGGGGGCCAGGTGGACACAGATACGCAGTATTTT
>TRBD1|TRBJ1-1|-|TRBV19
CASSLGQDTEAFF
TGTGCCAGTAGTCTCGGACAGGACACTGAAGCTTTCTTT
>-|TRBJ1-1|-|TRBV7-8
CASRALNTEAFF
TGTGCCAGCAGAGCATTGAACACTGAAGCTTTCTTT
>-|TRBJ2-3|-|TRBV13
CASSPPTDTQYF
TGTGCCAGCAGCCCCCCTACAGATACGCAGTATTTT
>-|TRBJ2-1|-|TRBV29-1
CSVGAGNYNEQFF
TGCAGCGTTGGGGCGGGAAACTACAATGAGCAGTTCTTC
>-|TRBJ1-3|-|TRBV7-8
CASSLRDTPGNTIYF
TGTGCCAGCAGCTTGAGGGACACCCCTGGAAACACCATATATTTT
>TRBD1|TRBJ1-6|-|TRBV6-8
CASRGQGNSPLHF
TGTGCCAGCAGGGGACAGGGAAATTCACCCCTCCACTTT
>TRBD1|TRBJ2-2|-|TRBV5-4
CASSSRTGANTGELFF
TGTGCCAGCAGCTCGAGGACAGGAGCGAACACCGGGGAGCTGTTTTTT
>-|TRBJ2-1|-|TRBV2
CASSELGGSNEQFF
TGTGCCAGCAGTGAACTTGGCGGATCAAATGAGCAGTTCTTC
>-|TRBJ1-2|-|TRBV4-3
CASSQELGSERVNNYGYTF
TGCGCCAGCAGCCAAGAGTTGGGGAGTGAACGAGTGAACAACTATGGCTACACCTTC
>-|TRBJ1-5|-|TRBV4-1
CASSLSTGSNQPQHF
TGCGCCAGCAGCCTTAGTACCGGTAGCAATCAGCCCCAGCATTTT
>-|TRBJ1-2|-|TRBV29-1
CSVDSDHRSSNYGYTF
TGCAGCGTTGATTCCGATCACAGATCTTCTAACTATGGCTACACCTTC
>TRBD1|TRBJ2-2|-|TRBV5-6
CASRPGQVITGELFF
TGTGCCAGCAGGCCTGGACAGGTGATTACCGGGGAGCTGTTTTTT